This is a list of T cell receptor beta chains from one sample in a study of cytomegalovirus exposure and HLA in healthy donors. Produced via immunoSEQ multiplex PCR; TCRdb's table is partial and in-frame only. The table includes 150,000 or so clones, 70% detected once. Sequenced sample: PBMCs. The receptors originated from a woman between 55 and 75 years old in good health and CMV-seropositive. Each CDR3 is given with its conserved first and last residue. The D gene is left open where the match is weak. Clone size appears in some rows only: once, few, many, or a class for an expanded clone.

J gene: TRBJ2-7
D gene: NA
clone size: NA
V gene: TRBV18
CDR3 DNA: TGTGCCAGCTCACCTCGCGCAATAAGAGACGAGCAGTACTTC
CDR3 protein: CASSPRAIRDEQYF

J gene: TRBJ2-6
D gene: TRBD2
clone size: NA
V gene: TRBV30
CDR3 DNA: TGTGCCTTGGGGGGGGGATCTGGGGCCAACGTCCTGACTTTC
CDR3 protein: CALGGGSGANVLTF

J gene: TRBJ2-1
D gene: TRBD1
clone size: NA
V gene: TRBV5-6
CDR3 DNA: TGTGCCAGCAGCTTCGGGACAGGGAGGAATGAGCAGTTCTTC
CDR3 protein: CASSFGTGRNEQFF

J gene: TRBJ1-1
D gene: NA
clone size: NA
V gene: TRBV28
CDR3 DNA: TGTGCCAGCAGTTTGGGAAGGGGCTATACTGAAGCTTTCTTT
CDR3 protein: CASSLGRGYTEAFF

J gene: TRBJ2-2
D gene: TRBD1
clone size: once
V gene: TRBV5-3
CDR3 DNA: TGTGCCAGAAGCTCAGGGGGCAACACCGGGGAGCTGTTTTTT
CDR3 protein: CARSSGGNTGELFF

J gene: TRBJ2-7
D gene: TRBD2
clone size: NA
V gene: TRBV6-1
CDR3 DNA: TGTGCCAGCAGGACTGGGACTAGTAGGTACGAGCAGTACTTC
CDR3 protein: CASRTGTSRYEQYF

J gene: TRBJ1-2
D gene: TRBD1
clone size: NA
V gene: TRBV7-2
CDR3 DNA: TGTGCCAGCAGCAGATACAGGGGGCAGTATGGCTACACCTTC
CDR3 protein: CASSRYRGQYGYTF

J gene: TRBJ2-3
D gene: TRBD2
clone size: NA
V gene: TRBV2
CDR3 DNA: TGTGCCAGCAGTGCTCAACTAGCGAAAGCCGATACGCAGTATTTT
CDR3 protein: CASSAQLAKADTQYF

J gene: TRBJ1-5
D gene: NA
clone size: NA
V gene: TRBV10-3
CDR3 DNA: TGTGCCATCCGGGACACGAATCAGCCCCAGCATTTT
CDR3 protein: CAIRDTNQPQHF

J gene: TRBJ2-6
D gene: TRBD1
clone size: NA
V gene: TRBV5-1
CDR3 DNA: TGCGCCAGCAGCTTGAGGACAGGGGCCCGCTCTGGGGCCAACGTCCTGACTTTC
CDR3 protein: CASSLRTGARSGANVLTF

J gene: TRBJ2-5
D gene: NA
clone size: NA
V gene: TRBV30
CDR3 DNA: TGTGCCTGGAGTGTACAGGGGAGGGAGACCCAGTACTTC
CDR3 protein: CAWSVQGRETQYF

J gene: TRBJ1-2
D gene: NA
clone size: NA
V gene: TRBV19
CDR3 DNA: TGTGCCAGTAGTTTCCTAGAAGGCGGCTACACCTTC
CDR3 protein: CASSFLEGGYTF

J gene: TRBJ1-1
D gene: NA
clone size: NA
V gene: TRBV30
CDR3 DNA: TGTGCCTGGAGTGTACGAGGGACTGAAGCTTTCTTT
CDR3 protein: CAWSVRGTEAFF

J gene: TRBJ1-5
D gene: NA
clone size: NA
V gene: TRBV19
CDR3 DNA: TGTGCCAGTAGTATTGAGGGACTTCAGCCCCAGCATTTT
CDR3 protein: CASSIEGLQPQHF

J gene: TRBJ2-5
D gene: TRBD1
clone size: NA
V gene: TRBV7-6
CDR3 DNA: TGTGCCAGCAGCCCCGGGACAGGGAGGGGAGAGACCCAGTACTTC
CDR3 protein: CASSPGTGRGETQYF

J gene: TRBJ1-1
D gene: NA
clone size: once
V gene: TRBV6-5
CDR3 DNA: TGTGCCAGCAGTTACTCCTACAGGGACACTGAAGCTTTCTTT
CDR3 protein: CASSYSYRDTEAFF

J gene: TRBJ1-3
D gene: NA
clone size: few
V gene: TRBV5-1
CDR3 DNA: TGCGCCAGCAGCTTGTCTGGGGGGGCCGATGGAAACACCATATATTTT
CDR3 protein: CASSLSGGADGNTIYF